The 21 T cell receptor beta chains reported below all come from one sample, sequenced in a study of shared clonotypes between healthy human individuals. This table comes from immunoSEQ multiplex PCR, and its TCRdb copy is limited to in-frame clones, with some not included. The table records 2 million to 3 million clones, roughly 93% of them present only once. Sequenced: naive CD4+ T cells from PBMCs. Subset described: CD45RA+ positively selected. The receptors derive from a young man in good health. Some clones in this sample may be carry-over from other donors' samples.

The rearrangement joins TRBV6-1 to TRBJ2-7; the match to TRBD2 covers 11 bases. J lost 2 bases, V lost 9 bases, and 6 bases had no gene match. The CDR3 has 14 residues. The germline V gene has CDR1 MNHNS and CDR2 SASEGT. The DNA of the CDR3 is TGTGCCAGTATTACGACTAGCGGGGCCTACGAGCAGTACTTC. Translation: CASITTSGAYEQYF.

A word on this clone: Other DNA sequences in the sample encode the same CDR3. The chain recombines TRBV28 with TRBJ1-2; TRBD1 is a possible D gene (5 bases). Germline V gene data show CDR1 as MDHEN and CDR2 as SYDVKM. The V end was cut by 1 base, the J end by 7 bases, with 7 bases between. The CDR3 length is 12 residues. The CDR3 DNA reads TGTGCCAGCAGTTTATCAAGGGGTGGCTACACCTTC. It yields the protein CASSLSRGGYTF.

CDR3 nucleotide sequence: TGTGCCAGCAGCTTGGTCGACAGGGACACCGGGGAGCTGTTTTTT. Translated, it gives CASSLVDRDTGELFF. The chain carries TRBV5-6 and TRBJ2-2; 7 nucleotides line up with TRBD1. This CDR3 region has 15 residues. V was pared by 0 bases and J by 3 bases, with 2 bases of the junction left unmatched. Per the germline V gene, CDR1 is SGHDT and CDR2 is YYEEEE.

This sequence joins TRBV2 and TRBJ1-6, with D possibly TRBD1 on 5 matching bases. The CDR3 is made up of 13 amino acids. The germline V and J ends were trimmed by 4 bases and 10 bases, with 11 bases remaining between them. Germline CDR1 SNHLY, CDR2 FYNNEI. The CDR3 DNA follows: TGTGCCAGCAGTGGCCCAGGGAACTCACCCCTCCACTTT. Translation: CASSGPGNSPLHF.

This clone was picked up one time. The rearrangement joins TRBV4-3 to TRBJ2-1, with 7 bases that match TRBD2. Germline V CDR1 and CDR2: LGHNA, YSLEER. CDR3 length: 18 amino acids. The J segment lost 0 bases and the V segment lost 1 base, leaving 9 bases of the junction unmatched. This CDR3 is CASSQGGGAGSSYNEQFF. In DNA, the CDR3 is TGCGCCAGCAGCCAAGGAGGAGGAGCGGGGAGCTCCTACAATGAGCAGTTCTTC.

Details on this clone: Other DNA sequences of this sample code for an identical CDR3. This chain connects TRBV5-1 to TRBJ2-2; D is ambiguous. The V and J ends lost 0 bases and 2 bases respectively, with 5 bases between them. CDR3 length: 14 residues. Germline CDR1 SGHRS, CDR2 YFSETQ. CDR3 residues: CASSLGSNTGELFF. The CDR3 bases are TGCGCCAGCAGCTTGGGTTCAAACACCGGGGAGCTGTTTTTT.

This rearrangement joins TRBV28 to TRBJ2-1; 10 bases map to TRBD2. The junction had 6 bases not matched to a gene; V was cut back by 5 bases and J by 2 bases. CDR3 size: 16 residues. The germline CDR1 and CDR2 sequences are MDHEN and SYDVKM. CDR3 DNA sequence: TGTGCCAGCAGTCTAGCTAGCGGGGGAACCTACAATGAGCAGTTCTTC. It yields the protein CASSLASGGTYNEQFF.

The chain's CDR3 is CASSTGTTYEQYF. The CDR3 DNA sequence: TGTGCCAGCTCAACCGGGACAACCTACGAGCAGTACTTC. The genes are TRBV18 and TRBJ2-7, with a weak D call TRBD1 (6 bases). Trimming left V 5 bases short and J 2 bases short, with 10 bases between. The CDR3 loop spans 13 amino acids. Germline-derived CDR1 and CDR2 are KGHSH and LQKENI.

This chain uses TRBV6-5 with TRBJ2-2; D possibly matches TRBD1 or TRBD2 (5 bases each). The germline V and J ends were trimmed by 6 bases and 4 bases, with 15 bases remaining between them. This CDR3 is built from 15 residues. CDR1 and CDR2 (germline): MNHEY, SVGAGI. In nucleotides, the CDR3 is TGTGCCAGCAGAAACGAGGGGTTGGGCACCGGGGAGCTGTTTTTT. Amino acids: CASRNEGLGTGELFF.

The J gene is TRBJ1-5, the V gene TRBV6-1, with D possibly TRBD1 on 5 matching bases. The V gene's germline CDR1 is MNHNS and CDR2 SASEGT. The CDR3 has 17 residues. The V and J ends lost 2 bases and 0 bases respectively, with 14 bases between them. CDR3 nucleotides: TGTGCCAGCAGTGAATCGTGGTTGGGGGGTAGCAATCAGCCCCAGCATTTT. Encoded protein: CASSESWLGGSNQPQHF.

The V call is TRBV6-1, the J call TRBJ1-2, with 9 nucleotides matching TRBD1. The V gene end was trimmed by 3 bases and the J gene end by 3 bases; junction bases not matched to a gene: 14. Germline lookup yields CDR1 MNHNS and CDR2 SASEGT. This CDR3 contains 18 residues. CDR3 in DNA: TGTGCCAGCAGTGAGATTGGGACAGGGAGCGTAGTTGACTATGGCTACACCTTC. This encodes CASSEIGTGSVVDYGYTF.

The chain uses TRBV29-1 and TRBJ1-2, with a possible D match to TRBD1 (6 bases). The CDR3 covers 13 residues. V lost 2 bases, J lost 7 bases, and 14 bases lay in between. Germline CDR1 SQVTM, CDR2 ANQGSEA. DNA of the CDR3: TGCAGCGTTGAATGGGGGCAGGGGAGTGGCTACACCTTC. Residues: CSVEWGQGSGYTF.

The chain employs TRBV12-5 and TRBJ2-2; TRBD1 aligns across 12 bases. Germline V gene data show CDR1 as LGHNT and CDR2 as FRNRAP. With 5 bases clipped from V and 4 bases from J, the junction kept 5 bases outside the gene matches. This CDR3 comprises 16 residues. CDR3 sequence (DNA): TGTGCTAGTGGTCTGGGACAGGGGGCGAGCACCGGGGAGCTGTTTTTT. Translating it yields CASGLGQGASTGELFF.

The chain joins TRBV11-2 to TRBJ2-6; a possible D gene is TRBD1 (5 bases). The CDR3 is made up of 14 amino acids. Germline-derived CDR1 and CDR2 are SGHAT and FQNNGV. Trimming stripped 5 bases from V and 3 bases from J, with 8 bases between. CDR3 DNA: TGTGCCAGCAGCCCAGGGTTTGGGGCCAACGTCCTGACTTTC. Encoded protein: CASSPGFGANVLTF.

The chain couples TRBV5-6 to TRBJ1-4, with no clear D. CDR1 and CDR2 (germline): SGHDT, YYEEEE. V gave up 0 bases and J gave up 4 bases, with 10 bases separating them. The CDR3 totals 15 residues. In nucleotides, the CDR3 is TGTGCCAGCAGCTTGGCCCTAGGCCTTAATGAAAAACTGTTTTTT. It translates to CASSLALGLNEKLFF.

A single count supports this clone. This rearrangement joins TRBV5-4 to TRBJ2-3, with D hard to call. Germline CDR1 SGHNT, CDR2 YYREEE (reference sequence). Trimming cost V 3 bases and J 4 bases, with 12 bases left between them. The CDR3 is made up of 14 amino acids. CDR3 loop: CASSWTTASDTQYF. CDR3 nucleotides: TGTGCCAGCAGCTGGACCACTGCGTCAGATACGCAGTATTTT.

V and J are TRBV19 and TRBJ2-7; maybe TRBD2 (5 bases). The V gene's germline CDR1 is LNHDA and CDR2 SQIVND (reference sequence). V gave up 5 bases and J gave up 2 bases, with 10 bases separating them. The CDR3 is 13 residues long. CDR3 amino acids: CASSSRAPYEQYF. CDR3 coding DNA: TGTGCCAGTAGTTCGAGGGCCCCCTACGAGCAGTACTTC.

This rearrangement joins TRBV29-1 to TRBJ2-3; 8 bases agree with TRBD2. The trim removed 6 bases at V and 5 bases at J, leaving 10 bases unmatched. This CDR3 has 14 residues. Germline V gene sequence: CDR1 SQVTM, CDR2 ANQGSEA. The CDR3 protein is CSVDGRGQRDTQYF. The CDR3, as DNA: TGCAGCGTGGACGGGAGGGGACAAAGAGATACGCAGTATTTT.

The rearrangement links TRBV5-1 to TRBJ2-1; 13 positions agree with TRBD2. The CDR3 runs to 18 residues. The V segment lost 4 bases and the J segment 8 bases; nucleotides outside the gene matches: 15. CDR1 is SGHRS and CDR2 is YFSETQ in the germline V gene. The CDR3 reads CASSLGLAGARLSDEQFF. The CDR3 nucleotides read TGCGCCAGCAGCCTCGGACTAGCGGGAGCCCGGCTCTCCGATGAGCAGTTCTTC. Looking up the rest from reference TRBV5-1 and TRBJ2-1 gives the full variable domain: KAGVTQTPRYLIKTRGQQVTLSCSPISGHRSVSWYQQTPGQGLQFLFEYFSETQRNKGNFPGRFSGRQFSNSRSEMNVSTLELGDSALYLCASSLGLAGARLSDEQFFGPGTRLTVL.

The genes are TRBV7-3 and TRBJ2-1; 10 bases agree with TRBD2. The CDR3 has 15 amino acids. V was clipped by 0 bases and J by 8 bases; unmatched bases: 4. Germline lookup yields CDR1 SGHTA and CDR2 FQGTGA. The CDR3 spells CASSLTSSGRYEQFF. CDR3 sequence (DNA): TGTGCCAGCAGCTTAACTTCTAGCGGGAGATATGAGCAGTTCTTC.

The rearrangement uses TRBV5-1 and TRBJ2-2, with 8 nucleotides matching TRBD1. Germline CDR1 and CDR2: SGHRS and YFSETQ. This CDR3 contains 15 residues. Trimming took 0 bases from V and 6 from J; bases not matched to a gene: 4. The CDR3: CASSLAGGESGELFF. CDR3 DNA sequence: TGCGCCAGCAGCTTGGCAGGGGGCGAATCCGGGGAGCTGTTTTTT.